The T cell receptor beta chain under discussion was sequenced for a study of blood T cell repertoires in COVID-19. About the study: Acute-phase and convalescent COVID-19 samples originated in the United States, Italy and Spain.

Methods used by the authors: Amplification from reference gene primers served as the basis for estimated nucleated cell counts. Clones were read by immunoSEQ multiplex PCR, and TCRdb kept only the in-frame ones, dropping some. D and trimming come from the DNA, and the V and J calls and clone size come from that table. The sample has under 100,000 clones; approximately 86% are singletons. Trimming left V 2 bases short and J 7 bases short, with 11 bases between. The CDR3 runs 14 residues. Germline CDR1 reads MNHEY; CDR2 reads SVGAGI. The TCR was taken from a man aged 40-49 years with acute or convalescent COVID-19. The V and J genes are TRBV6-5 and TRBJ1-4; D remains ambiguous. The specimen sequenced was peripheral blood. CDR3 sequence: CASSYLGGGEKLFF. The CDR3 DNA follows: TGTGCCAGCAGTTACCTGGGTGGCGGTGAAAAACTGTTTTTT.